This T cell receptor (beta chain) was identified during a study of human T cells and chemical hapten exposure. Points from the study as a whole: PT1 expanded TCR numbers rose with patch test score.

Many counts were recorded for this clonotype. Its antigen remains unknown. V gave up 4 bases and J gave up 8 bases, with 17 bases separating them. CDR3 size: 15 residues. Germline V gene data show CDR1 as MNHNS and CDR2 as SASEGT. TCRdb analysed the RACE reads with MiXCR anew, one entry per CDR3 protein. The sample includes 50,000 to 70,000 distinct CDR3 sequences, 9.5% to 10% of them seen just once. The time point denotes: pre-sensitization, week 0. The treatment here: therapeutic diphenylcyclopropenone sensitization with weekly scalp DPC. The source of this sequence is a man aged 35 to 55 with alopecia areata. Some clones in this sample may be carry-over from other donors' samples. The input for sequencing was whole blood, taken in connection with sensitization to the hapten diphenylcyclopropenone (DPC). The chain carries TRBV6-1 and TRBJ1-4; weak D call: TRBD1 (5 bases). The CDR3 here is CASSATGGLGEKLFF. The CDR3 DNA reads TGTGCCAGCAGTGCCACCGGGGGACTCGGGGAAAAACTGTTTTTT.